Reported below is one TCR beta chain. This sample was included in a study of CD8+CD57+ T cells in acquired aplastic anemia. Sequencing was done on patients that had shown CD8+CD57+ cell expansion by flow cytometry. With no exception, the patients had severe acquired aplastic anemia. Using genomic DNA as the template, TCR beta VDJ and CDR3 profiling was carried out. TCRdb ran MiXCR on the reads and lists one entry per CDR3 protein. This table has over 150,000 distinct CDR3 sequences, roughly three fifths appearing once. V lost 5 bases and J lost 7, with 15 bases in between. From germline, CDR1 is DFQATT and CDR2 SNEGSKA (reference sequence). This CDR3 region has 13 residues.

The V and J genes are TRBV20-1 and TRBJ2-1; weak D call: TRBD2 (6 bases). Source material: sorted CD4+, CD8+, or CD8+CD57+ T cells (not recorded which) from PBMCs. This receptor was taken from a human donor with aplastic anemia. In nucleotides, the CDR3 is TGCAGTGCTCACCACCGACTAGTAAATGAGCAGTTCTTC. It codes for CSAHHRLVNEQFF.